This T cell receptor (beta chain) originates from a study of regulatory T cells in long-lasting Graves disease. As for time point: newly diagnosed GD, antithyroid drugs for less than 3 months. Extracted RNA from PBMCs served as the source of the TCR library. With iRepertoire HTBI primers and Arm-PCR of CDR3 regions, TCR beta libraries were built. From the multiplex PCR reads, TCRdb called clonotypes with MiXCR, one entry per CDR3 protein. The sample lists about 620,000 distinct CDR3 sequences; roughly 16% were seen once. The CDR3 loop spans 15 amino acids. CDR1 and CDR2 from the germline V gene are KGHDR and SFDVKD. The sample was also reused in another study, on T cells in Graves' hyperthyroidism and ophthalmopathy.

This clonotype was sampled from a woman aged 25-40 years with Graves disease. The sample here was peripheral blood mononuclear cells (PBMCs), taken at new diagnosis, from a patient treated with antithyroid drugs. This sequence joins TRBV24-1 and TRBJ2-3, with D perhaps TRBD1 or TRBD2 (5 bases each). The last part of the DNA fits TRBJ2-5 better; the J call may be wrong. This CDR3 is CATSDLDGDDETQYF. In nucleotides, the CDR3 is TGTGCCACCAGTGATTTAGACGGGGACGACGAGACCCAGTACTTC.